This TCR beta chain was recorded in a study of blood T cell repertoires in COVID-19 (dated by TCRdb to 2020 to 2022). Turning to the overall study: Samples from collaborators originated in the United States, Italy and Spain and spanned both the acute and convalescent phases of COVID-19. The material from the prospective study consisted of cDNA or gDNA derived from T cells, B-cell-depleted T cells, or PBMCs. Subjects who had been exposed to COVID-19, were actively infected with it, or had recovered from it provided the deeply sampled blood TCRbeta repertoires that made up the dataset. The repertoires were released in a freely available public database meant as a resource for research on the immune response to SARS-CoV-2. Samples came from the ongoing ImmuneRACE study (first 160 participants) plus 1,254 subjects from 6 global collaborators. Nearly every sample came with metadata listing a de-identified subject ID, COVID-19 status, age in years and sex. HLA class I and class II types, where available, came from metadata supplied by the sample provider rather than from assay-based typing. General conclusions and limits of the study: The quantity of clinical and demographic metadata differed by source and by participant and was supplied without curation.

The immunoSEQ Assay, a bias-controlled multiplex PCR, was used to amplify TCRbeta CDR3 regions from genomic DNA. In the original analysis: The number of nucleated cells in each sample was estimated by amplification of reference gene primers within the assay. Sequence reads were collapsed and filtered to measure the absolute abundance of every unique TCRbeta CDR3 rearrangement. For each sample, productive Simpson clonality was calculated as the square root of Simpson's diversity index over productive rearrangements. Held by TCRdb, this immuneACCESS table contains in-frame sequences only and omits some clones. Under half of the omission traces to an unresolved V gene where checked; the cause of the rest is unknown. The DNA was the basis for D and trimming; V, J and clone size are from that table. In all, the sample holds 130,000 to 150,000 clones, and approximately 90% of those were seen once. Roughly 4% of the sample lies in the top ten.

Participants in the prospective study were enrolled through a virtual design, were aged roughly 18 to 100 years, and lived in 24 United States geographic areas. In the prospective study, participants were assigned to cohorts based on the clinical history participants reported in a screening survey and a study questionnaire. Exposed participants were defined as having been in contact with someone with a PCR-confirmed or clinician-diagnosed COVID-19 case within 2 weeks of study entry. In the prospective study, mobile phlebotomists collected whole blood, serum and a nasopharyngeal or oropharyngeal swab from each participant. Additional blood draws and questionnaires over an approximately two-month period could optionally be provided by prospective study participants. Prospective study blood samples were shipped either frozen or at room temperature before DNA extraction. CDR1 and CDR2 are read off the germline V gene as SGHRS and YFSETQ. Including the terminal cysteine and phenylalanine, the CDR3 comprises 16 residues. Solely the CDR3 DNA is kept, with 48 bases framed from the first base. V is shortened by 1 base, J by 6 bases, and the region joining them spans 14 bases.

Comments on this clone: Its specific antigen is unknown. Base quality data are lacking; no much larger clone is found one base away.

Recombination joined TRBV5-1 with TRBJ1-6; a weak D assignment points to TRBD1 (6 bases agree). This TCR was recovered from a middle-aged woman who had been exposed to COVID-19. The source material was PBMCs or T cells enriched from blood (not recorded which). At the DNA level, the sequence is TGCGCCAGCAGCTTGCCCCGAGGACAGCCTAATTCACCCCTCCACTTT. It codes for CASSLPRGQPNSPLHF.